A single sample is the source of the 20 T cell receptor beta chains below, sequenced in a study of T cells after yellow fever vaccination. TCRdb redid the calling of the 5' RACE reads with MiXCR, one entry per CDR3 protein. This table holds fewer than 450,000 distinct CDR3 sequences, roughly 8.4% found once. The starting material was PBMCs, obtained about 41 days after the first yellow fever vaccination. These receptor sequences come from a man aged 18 to 29 who received the YFV17D yellow fever vaccine.

This clonotype was observed a handful of times. The chain employs TRBV24-1 and TRBJ1-2; the D gene is possibly TRBD1 (6 bases). CDR1 KGHDR and CDR2 SFDVKD come from the germline V gene. The ends were cut back, 10 bases at V and 6 bases at J, with 14 bases in the middle. This CDR3 has 12 residues. The DNA of the CDR3 is TGTGCCACAGCGTCGAACAGGGATGGCTACACCTTC. Its protein product is CATASNRDGYTF.

V usage is TRBV12-3 or TRBV12-4 and J usage is TRBJ2-1; unclear D gene. With 3 bases removed from V and 9 bases from J, the gap between germline ends came to 12 bases. The CDR3 length is 13 residues. The chain's CDR3 is CASSLSGIGEQFF. The CDR3 region has the DNA TGTGCCAGCAGTTTGAGTGGGATCGGTGAGCAGTTCTTC.

This chain joins TRBV20-1 and TRBJ2-7; 9 bases fit TRBD2. The CDR3 extends over 15 amino acids. With 1 base clipped from V and 4 bases from J, the junction kept 8 bases outside the gene matches. Germline values: CDR1 DFQATT, CDR2 SNEGSKA (reference sequence). The CDR3 is CSARGSGGGAYEQYF. The CDR3 DNA reads TGCAGTGCTAGAGGTTCGGGCGGGGGGGCTTACGAGCAGTACTTC.

Details on this clonotype: A read error may be the cause here, since a much bigger clone is one base away. J is TRBJ2-2 and V is TRBV3-1; unclear D gene. This CDR3 is 18 amino acids long. With 0 bases removed from V and 1 base from J, the gap between germline ends came to 15 bases. Per the germline V gene, CDR1 is LGHDT and CDR2 is YNNKEL (reference sequence). In nucleotides, the CDR3 is TGTGCCAGCAGCCAAGAATCTAAAGGCGACCTGAACACCGGGGAGCTGTTTTTT. Protein sequence: CASSQESKGDLNTGELFF.

In this sample, this clonotype turned up a few times. The V and J genes are TRBV2 and TRBJ1-4; unclear D gene. From germline, CDR1 is SNHLY and CDR2 FYNNEI. The length of the CDR3 is 12 residues. Deletions cut 4 bases from V and 3 bases from J, with 3 bases between. This CDR3 is CASSGANEKLFF. DNA of the CDR3: TGTGCCAGCAGTGGTGCTAATGAAAAACTGTTTTTT.

The chain is built from TRBV5-1 and TRBJ1-1, with D possibly being TRBD1 (6 bases). Looked up from germline, CDR1 is SGHRS and CDR2 is YFSETQ. V lost 4 bases to trimming and J lost 7 bases, with 17 bases between them. The CDR3 is 14 residues long. CDR3 protein: CASSPSGASLEAFF. The CDR3 region has the DNA TGCGCCAGCAGCCCCTCGGGGGCATCACTTGAAGCTTTCTTT.

The J gene is TRBJ2-1, the V gene TRBV7-9; D not resolved. The CDR3 loop spans 13 amino acids. Germline V gene sequence: CDR1 SEHNR, CDR2 FQNEAQ (reference sequence). Trimming removed 2 bases at V and 8 bases at J, with 10 bases between. The CDR3 sequence is CASSLLGFDEQFF. CDR3 coding DNA: TGTGCCAGCAGCTTACTGGGGTTCGATGAGCAGTTCTTC.

This clonotype was counted between two and nine times. The V call is TRBV5-1, the J call TRBJ2-3, with no clear D. Trimming took off 5 bases at V and 2 bases at J, with 15 bases between the two ends. Germline lookup yields CDR1 SGHRS and CDR2 YFSETQ. The CDR3 runs 15 residues. This chain's CDR3 is CASRPRPGPTDTQYF. CDR3 nucleotide sequence: TGCGCCAGCAGACCACGACCTGGACCCACAGATACGCAGTATTTT.

This clonotype was seen more than once but under ten times. This chain links TRBV19 with TRBJ2-2, with TRBD2 identical over 7 bases. CDR3 length: 11 amino acids. CDR1 and CDR2 (germline): LNHDA, SQIVND (reference sequence). For the CDR3, the DNA is TGTGCTGGGGGGGACACCGGGGAGCTGTTTTTT. Translated: CAGGDTGELFF.

This clonotype turned up a few times. V and J are TRBV6-6 and TRBJ1-2; no clear D. Germline lookup yields CDR1 MNHNY and CDR2 SVGAGI (reference sequence). Between the trimmed V and J ends, which lost 7 bases and 8 bases, there was a span of 14 bases. This CDR3 spans 12 amino acids. The CDR3 is CASIGPLRGYTF. DNA for the CDR3: TGTGCCAGCATAGGTCCATTGAGGGGCTACACCTTC.

V is TRBV20-1 and J is TRBJ2-2; D is unclear. Germline V gives CDR1 DFQATT, CDR2 SNEGSKA (reference sequence). Trimming removed 5 bases at V and 1 base at J, with 11 bases between. This CDR3 region has 14 residues. CDR3 DNA sequence: TGCAGTGCTCGGGTGGCAGGGAACACCGGGGAGCTGTTTTTT. Residues: CSARVAGNTGELFF.

The rearrangement uses TRBV5-4 and TRBJ2-3, with TRBD2 matching over 12 bases. Germline CDR1 and CDR2: SGHNT and YYREEE (reference sequence). V was clipped by 3 bases and J by 2 bases; unmatched bases: 7. The CDR3 runs 17 residues. In DNA, the CDR3 is TGTGCCAGCAGCTACGACCGGACTAGCGGGAACACAGATACGCAGTATTTT. Translating gives CASSYDRTSGNTDTQYF.

This clonotype was detected a few times. The chain uses TRBV24-1 and TRBJ2-3, with 13 bases aligning to TRBD2. Germline V lookup: CDR1 KGHDR, CDR2 SFDVKD. The CDR3 loop spans 20 amino acids. The ends lost 4 bases at V and 3 bases at J; junction bases unmatched: 15. CDR3 coding DNA: TGTGCCACCAGTGACCGGCCGTACGGGACTAGCGGGGACTCGACAGATACGCAGTATTTT. Translated: CATSDRPYGTSGDSTDTQYF.

V usage is TRBV11-2 and J usage is TRBJ1-2; 7 bases are shared with TRBD1. The V gene's germline CDR1 is SGHAT and CDR2 FQNNGV. The CDR3 runs 16 residues. Trimming cost V 1 base and J 1 base; bases outside gene matches: 6. CDR3 coding DNA: TGTGCCAGCAGCTTAGCTTACAGGGGTGTTAACTATGGCTACACCTTC. Protein: CASSLAYRGVNYGYTF.

This clonotype was seen a few times. This rearrangement joins TRBV5-1 to TRBJ2-3; D possibly corresponds to TRBD2 (5 bases). CDR1 and CDR2 from the germline V gene are SGHRS and YFSETQ. The V end was cut by 2 bases, the J end by 2 bases, with 12 bases between. This CDR3 region has 15 residues. CDR3 loop: CASSFPRGTTDTQYF. In DNA form, the CDR3 reads TGCGCCAGCAGCTTCCCCCGGGGAACCACAGATACGCAGTATTTT.

The rearrangement links TRBV10-3 to TRBJ2-3; D not certain. With 4 bases removed from V and 2 bases from J, the gap between germline ends came to 4 bases. Germline V lookup: CDR1 ENHRY, CDR2 SYGVKD. The CDR3 is made up of 12 amino acids. The CDR3 reads CAISVNTDTQYF. CDR3 DNA: TGTGCCATCAGTGTCAACACAGATACGCAGTATTTT.

This clonotype has a handful of counts. The chain carries TRBV19 and TRBJ2-1; D gene uncertain. Deletions cut 5 bases from V and 7 bases from J, with 15 bases between. CDR1 and CDR2 (germline): LNHDA, SQIVND (reference sequence). This CDR3 has 14 amino acids. The CDR3 DNA reads TGTGCCAGTAGTCCCGAGAAGTCGGTGAATGAGCAGTTCTTC. It yields the protein CASSPEKSVNEQFF. Full variable domain (missing parts from reference TRBV19 and TRBJ2-1): DGGITQSPKYLFRKEGQNVTLSCEQNLNHDAMYWYRQDPGQGLRLIYYSQIVNDFQKGDIAEGYSVSREKKESFPLTVTSAQKNPTAFYLCASSPEKSVNEQFFGPGTRLTVL.

V gene TRBV20-1 combines with J gene TRBJ1-2; D unresolved. There are 10 residues in the CDR3. V dropped 6 bases and J dropped 8 bases, with 10 bases sitting between them. Germline CDR1 reads DFQATT; CDR2 reads SNEGSKA (reference sequence). CDR3 sequence: CSAWTGGYTF. DNA of the CDR3: TGCAGTGCCTGGACGGGCGGCTACACCTTC.

The table lists this clonotype with a few counts. V and J are TRBV12-3 or TRBV12-4 and TRBJ2-4; 7 bases map to TRBD1. The CDR3 has 15 residues. Unmatched junction bases numbered 6, after V lost 7 bases and J lost 0 bases. CDR3 sequence reads: CASNDREGAKNIQYF. The CDR3 DNA reads as TGTGCCAGCAACGACAGGGAAGGAGCCAAAAACATTCAGTACTTC.

This clonotype showed up just a few times. The J gene is TRBJ2-1, the V gene TRBV11-2, with D possibly matching TRBD1 (6 bases). The CDR3 sequence is 13 residues long. V lost 5 bases and J lost 5, with 10 bases in between. CDR1 and CDR2 from the germline V gene are SGHAT and FQNNGV. The CDR3 loop is CASSHDRNNEQFF. The CDR3, as DNA: TGTGCCAGCAGCCACGACAGGAACAATGAGCAGTTCTTC.